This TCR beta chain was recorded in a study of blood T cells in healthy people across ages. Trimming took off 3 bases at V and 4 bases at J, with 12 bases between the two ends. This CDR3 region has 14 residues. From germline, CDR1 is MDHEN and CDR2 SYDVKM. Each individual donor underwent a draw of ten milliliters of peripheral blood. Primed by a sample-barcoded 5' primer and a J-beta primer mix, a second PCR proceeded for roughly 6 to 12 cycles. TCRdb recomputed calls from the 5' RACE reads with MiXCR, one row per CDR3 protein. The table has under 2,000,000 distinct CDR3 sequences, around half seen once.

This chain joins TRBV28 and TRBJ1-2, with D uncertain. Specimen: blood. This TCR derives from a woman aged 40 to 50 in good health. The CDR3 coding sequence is TGTGCCAGCAGTTTCGCGGGGATTGGCTATGGCTACACCTTC. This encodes CASSFAGIGYGYTF.